A single sample gave rise to the 22 T cell receptor beta chains below, sequenced in a study of tumor-infiltrating lymphocytes in primary liver carcinoma (dated by TCRdb to about 2017). RNA from unsorted whole blood was extracted with TRIzol reagent, and germline DNA was obtained with the DNeasy Blood & Tissue kit. TCRdb records Illumina HiSeq 2500 as the sequencer. A constant-region primer and ProtoScript II reverse transcriptase were used to reverse-transcribe TCRbeta-specific cDNA from about 0.55 ug total RNA. Construction of the TCRbeta libraries relied on three nested rounds of multiplex PCR, following a slightly modified ARM-PCR procedure. Multiplex TRBV1-TRBV30 forward primers and a Cbeta reverse primer were used in the first two PCR rounds, each of which was run for around 9 cycles. TCRdb ran its own pipeline on the public reads, namely fastp trimming at Q25 and MiXCR clone calling, and kept in-frame beta chains. Rows with one shared CDR3 protein collapse into an entry with the most common genes and DNA. The sample table lists 150,000 to 200,000 distinct CDR3 sequences, 50% to 75% of them with a count of one. About 72% of the sample goes to the ten largest clones.

Source material: peripheral blood. The receptor source for this set is a man aged 35 to 55 with primary liver carcinoma and hepatitis B virus infection.

The chain is built from TRBV14 and TRBJ2-2; D is perhaps TRBD2 (5 bases). The CDR3 is 14 residues long. V gave up 6 bases and J gave up 3 bases, with 11 bases separating them. Germline V CDR1 and CDR2: SGHDN, FVKESK. The CDR3 is CASRASSDTGELFF. In DNA form, the CDR3 reads TGTGCCAGCAGGGCTAGCTCTGACACCGGGGAGCTGTTTTTT.

With respect to this clonotype: One base away lies a much larger clone, so this may be a sequencing read error. The gene calls are TRBV11-2 and TRBJ2-2; 7 positions match TRBD2. Germline CDR1 and CDR2: SGHAT and FQNNGV. The CDR3 sequence is 16 residues long. CDR3: CACSTPLTSSTGELFF. The CDR3 DNA reads TGTGCCTGCAGCACCCCGTTGACTAGCAGCACCGGGGAGCTGTTTTTT.

Comments on this clonotype: A much bigger clone sits one base away, suggesting this may be a read error. The rearrangement links TRBV29-1 to TRBJ2-3, with D tentatively TRBD2 (6 bases). From germline, CDR1 is SQVTM and CDR2 ANQGSEA. Trimming shortened V by 6 bases and J by 4 bases, and 11 bases separated the two germline ends. The CDR3 runs to 12 residues. The CDR3 DNA follows: TGCAGCGTCCAAGGAGGGGCAGATACGCAGTATTTT. Its translation is CSVQGGADTQYF.

With respect to this clonotype: A much more abundant neighbour one base away suggests this may be a read error. V usage is TRBV6-5 and J usage is TRBJ1-6; D call uncertain. Trimming pared 10 bases from V and 5 bases from J, leaving 12 bases between. CDR3 length equals 13 residues. Germline CDR1 and CDR2: MNHEY and SVGAGI. The CDR3 reads CATRNDDNSPLHF. CDR3 nucleotides: TGTGCCACCAGAAACGACGATAATTCACCCCTCCACTTT.

Concerning this clonotype itself: This likely comes from a read error, as the CDR3 has no conserved phenylalanine or tryptophan at its end. As DNA, the CDR3 is TGCGCCAGCAGCCAAGAGCGTGGAAACACCATATATCTT. Translation: CASSQERGNTIYL. The V gene is TRBV4-1, the J gene TRBJ1-3; no clear D. Germline V lookup: CDR1 MGHRA, CDR2 YSYEKL. Between the trimmed V and J ends, which lost 0 bases and 3 bases, there was a span of 3 bases. There are 13 residues in the CDR3.

J is TRBJ2-7 and V is TRBV7-9, with D uncertain. Deletions cut 4 bases from V and 1 base from J, with 20 bases between. This CDR3 spans 17 amino acids. The germline V gene has CDR1 SEHNR and CDR2 FQNEAQ (reference sequence). CDR3 coding DNA: TGTGCCAGCAGCTCGGCCCCGACGGGCTCGGTTTCCTACGAGCAGTACTTC. Its protein is CASSSAPTGSVSYEQYF.

V gene TRBV4-1 combines with J gene TRBJ2-7, with D perhaps being TRBD1 or TRBD2 (5 bases each). V dropped 0 bases and J dropped 6 bases, with 21 bases sitting between them. Looked up from germline, CDR1 is MGHRA and CDR2 is YSYEKL. There are 17 residues in the CDR3. The DNA of the CDR3 is TGCGCCAGCAGCCAAGAGTTGGGGGTAGGCAGAGCCTGCGAGCAGTACTTC. Translated: CASSQELGVGRACEQYF.

Of note for this clonotype: It may be a read error: a sequence one base away is much more abundant. The chain links TRBV29-1 to TRBJ2-5; 8 bases line up with TRBD2. The CDR3 consists of 15 residues. The V gene end was trimmed by 6 bases and the J gene end by 6 bases; junction bases not matched to a gene: 15. Germline V CDR1 and CDR2: SQVTM, ANQGSEA. CDR3 nucleotide sequence: TGCAGCGTCCGGGTCGGGAACGCGGGGGGAAAGACCCAGTACTTC. Protein product: CSVRVGNAGGKTQYF.

This rearrangement joins TRBV12-3 or TRBV12-4 to TRBJ2-1; TRBD1 might be the D (5 bases). V was pared by 6 bases and J by 9 bases, with 15 bases between. The CDR3 length is 13 residues. DNA of the CDR3: TGTGCCAGCAGACGAACACAGGAGACTGAGCAGTTCTTC. Protein sequence: CASRRTQETEQFF.

Comments on this clonotype: This may arise from a read error, as a much more abundant clone is one base away. This sequence joins TRBV5-5 and TRBJ2-7, with unresolved D. Germline-derived CDR1 and CDR2 are SGHKS and YYEKEE (reference sequence). CDR3 length: 14 residues. The CDR3 DNA follows: TGTGCCAGCAGCTTGCGCGACGGCCCCTACGATCAGTACTTC. It specifies CASSLRDGPYDQYF.

As concerns this clonotype: A junction boundary mismatches the germline segment, possibly from a read error. This chain uses TRBV29-1 with TRBJ1-4, with D possibly TRBD1 on 5 matching bases. CDR3 length: 16 amino acids. CDR1 SQVTM and CDR2 ANQGSEA come from the germline V gene. The CDR3 region has the DNA TGCAGCGTTACGGCAGGGTCCCTCTCAACTAATGAAAAATTGTTTTTT. It is translated as CSVTAGSLSTNEKLFF.

The rearrangement joins TRBV6-5 to TRBJ2-2; 11 bases are a match to TRBD2. The CDR3 has 15 amino acids. The junction had 5 bases not matched to a gene; V was cut back by 6 bases and J by 5 bases. CDR1 is MNHEY and CDR2 is SVGAGI in the germline V gene. The CDR3 bases are TGTGCCAGCAGGCGCGGACTAGCGGGTACCGGGGAGCTGTTTTTT. Translated: CASRRGLAGTGELFF.

Remarks on this clonotype: At one boundary the junction diverges from the germline segment, which might be a read error. The V call is TRBV6-6, the J call TRBJ2-7; 9 positions match TRBD1. CDR1 and CDR2 from the germline V gene are MNHNY and SVGAGI (reference sequence). The CDR3 has 14 residues. The CDR3 DNA is TGTGCCAGCCAAAAGGGGGACAGGGCCTACGAGCGGTACTTC. Its translation: CASQKGDRAYERYF.

This clonotype was recorded a few times. The chain joins TRBV28 to TRBJ2-7; D might be TRBD2 (5 bases). Germline CDR1 MDHEN, CDR2 SYDVKM. The CDR3 has 12 residues. Trimming removed 5 bases from V and 2 bases from J, with 7 bases in between. As DNA, the CDR3 is TGTGCCAGCAGTGAGACTACCTACGAGCAGTACTTC. Amino acid sequence: CASSETTYEQYF.

In the case of this clonotype: A junction end diverges from the germline sequence, so it may reflect a read error. This chain connects TRBV6-5 to TRBJ1-2; possibly TRBD1 for D (6 bases). Per germline, CDR1 MNHEY and CDR2 SVGAGI. The CDR3 is made up of 14 amino acids. The CDR3 coding sequence is TGTGCCAGCAGCCGTCGGGAGGGGGGCTATGTCTACACCTTC. It yields the protein CASSRREGGYVYTF.

Comments on this clonotype: Germline and junction disagree at one end, which may indicate a read error. This sequence joins TRBV12-3 or TRBV12-4 and TRBJ2-5; 10 positions agree with TRBD2. The CDR3 runs 17 residues. The CDR3, as DNA: TGTGCCAACAGTCAAACCGTGACTAGCGGGCCTCAAGAGACCCAGTACTTC. This codes for CANSQTVTSGPQETQYF.

This chain links TRBV4-2 with TRBJ2-7, with unresolved D. This CDR3 comprises 13 residues. Deletions cut 2 bases from V and 3 bases from J, with 8 bases between. CDR1 and CDR2 from the germline V gene are LGHNA and YNFKEQ. CDR3 in DNA: TGTGCCAGCAGCCAATATCTCGACTACGAGCAGTACTTC. It specifies CASSQYLDYEQYF.

Points on this clonotype: At one boundary the junction diverges from the germline segment, which might be a read error. This chain uses TRBV6-1 with TRBJ2-5, with D perhaps assigned TRBD1 or TRBD2 (5 bases each). Germline-derived CDR1 and CDR2 are MNHNS and SASEGT. CDR3 size: 14 residues. The CDR3 DNA sequence: TGTGCCAGCGGTACTAGGGGCGTCCAAGAGACCGAGTACTTC. Residues: CASGTRGVQETEYF.

This clonotype was observed a single time. In this CDR3 the conserved last residue, phenylalanine or tryptophan, is missing, so a read error is likely. The chain is built from TRBV11-2 and TRBJ1-2; possibly TRBD1 for D (6 bases). Germline CDR1 SGHAT, CDR2 FQNNGV. The CDR3 is 11 residues long. Between the trimmed V and J ends, which lost 10 bases and 7 bases, there was a span of 13 bases. The CDR3 DNA is TGTGCCACCATCAGGGGATCTGGCTACACCCTC. Translation: CATIRGSGYTL.

This clonotype turned up a few times. V gene TRBV7-9 combines with J gene TRBJ2-1; 12 bases are shared with TRBD2. The CDR3 length is 19 residues. In germline, CDR1 is SEHNR, CDR2 FQNEAQ (reference sequence). Trimming removed 5 bases from V and 0 bases from J; junction bases left unmatched: 11. DNA of the CDR3: TGTGCCAGCAGCCACAAGACTAGCGGGAGTGGCCCCTCCTACAATGAGCAGTTCTTC. Translated, it gives CASSHKTSGSGPSYNEQFF.

This clonotype was counted only a few times. CDR3 sequence reads: CASLGQGNQPQHF. In nucleotides, the CDR3 is TGTGCCAGTCTTGGTCAGGGGAATCAGCCCCAGCATTTT. V gene TRBV6-6 combines with J gene TRBJ1-5; perhaps TRBD1 as D (6 bases). Trimming shortened V by 9 bases and J by 4 bases, and 13 bases separated the two germline ends. This CDR3 contains 13 residues. Germline-derived CDR1 and CDR2 are MNHNY and SVGAGI (reference sequence).

This clonotype has a single count. The chain recombines TRBV29-1 with TRBJ2-6, with 7 positions matching TRBD1. This CDR3 has 16 amino acids. Germline lookup yields CDR1 SQVTM and CDR2 ANQGSEA. The J segment lost 0 bases and the V segment lost 6 bases, leaving 8 bases of the junction unmatched. The CDR3, as DNA: TGCAGCGTAAGGACAGGCGACCGCTCTGGGGCCAACGTCCTGACTTTC. Translating it yields CSVRTGDRSGANVLTF.